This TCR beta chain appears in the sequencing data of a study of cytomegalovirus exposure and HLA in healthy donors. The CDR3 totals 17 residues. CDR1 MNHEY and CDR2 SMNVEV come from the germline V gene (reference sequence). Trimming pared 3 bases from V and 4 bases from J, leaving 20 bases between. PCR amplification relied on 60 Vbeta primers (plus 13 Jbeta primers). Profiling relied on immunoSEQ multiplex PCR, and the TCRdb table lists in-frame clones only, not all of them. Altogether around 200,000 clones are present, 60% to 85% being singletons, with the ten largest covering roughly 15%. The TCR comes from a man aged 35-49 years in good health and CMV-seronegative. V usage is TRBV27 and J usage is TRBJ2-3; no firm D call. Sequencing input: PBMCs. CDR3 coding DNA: TGTGCCAGCAGTTTTCTTGTGAGTTCAGGTAGGCCAGATACGCAGTATTTT. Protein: CASSFLVSSGRPDTQYF.